This TCR beta chain stems from a study of blood T cell repertoires in COVID-19. About the study: Donors in Cohort 3 who had recovered were those with two negative PCRs, healthcare professional clearance, or resolution of their symptoms.

Original methodology: Amplified reference gene primers provided the basis for estimating nucleated cell counts. Measured with immunoSEQ multiplex PCR; TCRdb has only the in-frame clones, and not every one. V and J calls and clone size are copied from that table; D and trimming were computed from the DNA. The sample has 250,000 to 300,000 clones, 88% seen once. Participants' own reports of clinical history determined their cohort assignment. The CDR3 has 14 amino acids. Germline V gene data show CDR1 as KGHDR and CDR2 as SFDVKD. J lost 4 bases, V lost 4 bases, and 2 bases had no gene match. The chain has TRBV24-1 and TRBJ1-5; TRBD1 matches at 8 bases. The clonotype was recovered from an older woman in a cohort exposed to, infected with or recovered from COVID-19 (not recorded which). Sequenced: PBMCs or T cells enriched from blood (not recorded which). In nucleotides, the CDR3 is TGTGCCACCAGTGACAACAGGGGGAATCAGCCCCAGCATTTT. It specifies CATSDNRGNQPQHF.